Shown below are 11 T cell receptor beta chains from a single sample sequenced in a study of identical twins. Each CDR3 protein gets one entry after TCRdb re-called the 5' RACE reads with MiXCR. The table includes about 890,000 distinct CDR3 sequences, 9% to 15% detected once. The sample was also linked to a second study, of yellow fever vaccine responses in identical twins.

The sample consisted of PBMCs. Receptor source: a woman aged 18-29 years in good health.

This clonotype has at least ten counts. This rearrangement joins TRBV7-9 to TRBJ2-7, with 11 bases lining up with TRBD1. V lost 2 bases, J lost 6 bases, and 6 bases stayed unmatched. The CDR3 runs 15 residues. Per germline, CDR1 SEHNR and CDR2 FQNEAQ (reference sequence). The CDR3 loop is CASSLPSDRGREQYF. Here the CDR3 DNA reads TGTGCCAGCAGCTTACCCTCGGACAGGGGGCGCGAGCAGTACTTC.

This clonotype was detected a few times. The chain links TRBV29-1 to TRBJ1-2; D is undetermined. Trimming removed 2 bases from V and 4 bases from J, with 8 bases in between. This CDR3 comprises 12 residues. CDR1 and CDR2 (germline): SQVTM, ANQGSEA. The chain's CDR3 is CSVEPGIYGYTF. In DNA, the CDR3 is TGCAGCGTTGAACCCGGAATCTATGGCTACACCTTC.

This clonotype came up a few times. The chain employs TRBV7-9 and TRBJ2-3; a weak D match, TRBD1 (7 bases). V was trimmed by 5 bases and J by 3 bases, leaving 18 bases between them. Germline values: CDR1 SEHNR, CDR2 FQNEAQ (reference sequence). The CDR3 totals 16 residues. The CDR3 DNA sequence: TGTGCCAGCAGCCGCGGGACAGCCGGAGGGACAGATACGCAGTATTTT. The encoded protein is CASSRGTAGGTDTQYF.

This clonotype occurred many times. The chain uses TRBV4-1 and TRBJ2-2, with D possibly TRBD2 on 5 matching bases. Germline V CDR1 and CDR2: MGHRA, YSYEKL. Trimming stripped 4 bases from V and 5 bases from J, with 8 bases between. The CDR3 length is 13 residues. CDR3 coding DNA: TGCGCCAGCAGCCCCACGGGGACCGGGGAGCTGTTTTTT. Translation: CASSPTGTGELFF.

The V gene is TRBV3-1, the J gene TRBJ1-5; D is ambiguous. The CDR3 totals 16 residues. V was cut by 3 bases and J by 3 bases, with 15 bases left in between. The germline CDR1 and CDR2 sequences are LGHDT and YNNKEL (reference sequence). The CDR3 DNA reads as TGTGCCAGCAGCCAGTACAGCATGAGGAACAATCAGCCCCAGCATTTT. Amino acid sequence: CASSQYSMRNNQPQHF.

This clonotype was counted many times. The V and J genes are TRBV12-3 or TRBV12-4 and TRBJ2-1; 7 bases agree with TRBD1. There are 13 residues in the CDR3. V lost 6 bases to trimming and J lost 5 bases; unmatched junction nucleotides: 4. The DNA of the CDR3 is TGTGCCAGCAGGACAGGGAAAGACAATGAGCAGTTCTTC. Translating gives CASRTGKDNEQFF.

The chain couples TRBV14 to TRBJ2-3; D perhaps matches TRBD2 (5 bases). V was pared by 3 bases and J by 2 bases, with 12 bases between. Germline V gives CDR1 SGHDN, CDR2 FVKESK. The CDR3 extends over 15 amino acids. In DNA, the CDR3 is TGTGCCAGCAGCCATAACACAGACTACACAGATACGCAGTATTTT. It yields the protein CASSHNTDYTDTQYF.

For the CDR3, the DNA is TGTGCCAGCAGCGGTTTCCGGACAGGGGGAAACTATGGCTACACCTTC. Its translation is CASSGFRTGGNYGYTF. V is TRBV14 and J is TRBJ1-2; TRBD1 agrees at 10 bases. Per the germline V gene, CDR1 is SGHDN and CDR2 is FVKESK. CDR3 length equals 16 residues. Unmatched junction bases numbered 8, after V lost 5 bases and J lost 2 bases.

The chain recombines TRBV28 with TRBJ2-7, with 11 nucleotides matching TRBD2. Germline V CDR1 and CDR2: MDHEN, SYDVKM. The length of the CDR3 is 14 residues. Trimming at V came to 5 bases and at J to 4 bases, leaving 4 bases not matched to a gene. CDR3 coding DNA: TGTGCCAGCAGTCACCTAGCGGGGGGTTACGAGCAGTACTTC. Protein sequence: CASSHLAGGYEQYF.

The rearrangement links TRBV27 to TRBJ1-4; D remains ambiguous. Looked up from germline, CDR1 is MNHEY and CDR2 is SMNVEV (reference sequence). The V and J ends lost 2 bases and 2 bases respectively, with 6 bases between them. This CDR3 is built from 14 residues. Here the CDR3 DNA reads TGTGCCAGCAGTTTAAGGGAGACTAATGAAAAACTGTTTTTT. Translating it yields CASSLRETNEKLFF.

The CDR3 coding sequence is TGTGCCAGCAGCCAGACCCCCGTCTACGAGCAGTACGTC. Amino acid sequence: CASSQTPVYEQYV. This chain uses TRBV7-9 with TRBJ2-7; D remains ambiguous. Between the trimmed V and J ends, which lost 5 bases and 3 bases, there was a span of 11 bases. This CDR3 has 13 residues. The germline V gene has CDR1 SEHNR and CDR2 FQNEAQ (reference sequence).